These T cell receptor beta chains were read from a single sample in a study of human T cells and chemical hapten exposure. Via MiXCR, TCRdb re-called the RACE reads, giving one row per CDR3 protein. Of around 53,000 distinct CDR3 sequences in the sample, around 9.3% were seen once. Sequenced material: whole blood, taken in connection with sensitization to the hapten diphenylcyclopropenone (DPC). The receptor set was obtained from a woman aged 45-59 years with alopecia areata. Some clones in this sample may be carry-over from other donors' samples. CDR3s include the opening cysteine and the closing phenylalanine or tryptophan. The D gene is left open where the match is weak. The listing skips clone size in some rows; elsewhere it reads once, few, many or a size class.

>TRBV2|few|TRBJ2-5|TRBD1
TGTGCCAGCAGTGCTTTCGGGACAGACCAAGAGACCCAGTACTTC
CASSAFGTDQETQYF
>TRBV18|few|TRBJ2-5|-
TGTGCCAGCTCACCGGCGGAGGAGACCCAGTACTTC
CASSPAEETQYF
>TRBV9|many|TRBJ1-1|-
TGTGCCAGCAGCATACAGGAGTACACTGAAGCTTTCTTT
CASSIQEYTEAFF
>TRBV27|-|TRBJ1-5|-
TGTGCCAGCAGACCCCAGGGAAGCAATCAGCCCCAGCATTTT
CASRPQGSNQPQHF
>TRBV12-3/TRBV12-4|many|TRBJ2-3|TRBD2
TGTGCCAGCAGCCTCCAGCGTCTAGCGGGAGGACGAACAGATACGCAGTATTTT
CASSLQRLAGGRTDTQYF
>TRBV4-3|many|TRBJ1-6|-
TGCGCCAGCAGCCCCCTGGCCGTCCATAATTCACCCCTCCACTTT
CASSPLAVHNSPLHF
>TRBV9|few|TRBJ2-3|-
TGTGCCAGCAGCCTTCCGGTCCACGGAGCAGATACGCAGTATTTT
CASSLPVHGADTQYF
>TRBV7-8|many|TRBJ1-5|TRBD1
TGTGCCAGCAGCCCGATACAAAGACAGGGACGGGATCAGCCCCAGCATTTT
CASSPIQRQGRDQPQHF
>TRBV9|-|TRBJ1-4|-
TGTGCCAGCAGCGTCGGGACGGCGAGTAATGAAAAACTGTTTTTT
CASSVGTASNEKLFF
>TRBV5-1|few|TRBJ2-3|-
TGCGCCAGCAGCCACGCAATCACAGATACGCAGTATTTT
CASSHAITDTQYF
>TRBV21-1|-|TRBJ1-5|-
TGTGCCAGCAGCAATGTCCGCGCGGACATCGACGATTTGCAGCCCCAGCATTTT
CASSNVRADIDDLQPQHF
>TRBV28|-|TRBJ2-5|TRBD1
TGTGCCAGCAGTTTAAGGGACAGGGGATCCGAGACCCAGTACTTC
CASSLRDRGSETQYF
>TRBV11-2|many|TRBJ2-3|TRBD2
TGTGCCAGCAGCTCAGGATGGACTAGCGGGAAAACAGATACGCAGTATTTT
CASSSGWTSGKTDTQYF
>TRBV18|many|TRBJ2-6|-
TGTGCCAGCTCACCCCGGGCTAGCTCTGGGGCCAACGTCCTGACTTTC
CASSPRASSGANVLTF
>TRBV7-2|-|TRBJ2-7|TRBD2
TGTGCCAGCAGCTCCGGGACTAGCGGGAGTAGGAGAGAGCAGTACTTC
CASSSGTSGSRREQYF
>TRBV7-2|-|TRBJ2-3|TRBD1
TGTGCCAGCAGCTGGGACAGGCCAAACACAGATACGCAGTATTTT
CASSWDRPNTDTQYF